These 14 T cell receptor beta chains were sequenced from one sample in a study of blood T cell repertoires in COVID-19. Sequenced by immunoSEQ multiplex PCR; TCRdb stores in-frame clones only, minus some. The repertoire has roughly 65,000 clones, roughly 80% of them found once; the top ten carry over 40%. Sequenced: peripheral blood. The receptor set was obtained from a human donor in a cohort sampled during active COVID-19.

This chain links TRBV24-1 with TRBJ1-5; perhaps TRBD1 as D (5 bases). This CDR3 is 14 amino acids long. The ends were cut back, 4 bases at V and 3 bases at J, with 9 bases in the middle. The V gene's germline CDR1 is KGHDR and CDR2 SFDVKD. The CDR3, as DNA: TGTGCCACCAGTGACCCGGGACTCAATCAGCCCCAGCATTTT. Amino acids: CATSDPGLNQPQHF.

The genes are TRBV6-6 and TRBJ1-4; D is perhaps TRBD1 (5 bases). CDR1 is MNHNY and CDR2 is SVGAGI in the germline V gene (reference sequence). V gave up 7 bases and J gave up 4 bases, with 10 bases separating them. This CDR3 spans 13 amino acids. The CDR3 bases are TGTGCCAGCAAGTTAAGGGGTAATGAAAAACTGTTTTTT. It codes for CASKLRGNEKLFF.

The chain links TRBV19 to TRBJ1-2; D is possibly TRBD1 (5 bases). CDR3 length equals 15 residues. Germline V gene sequence: CDR1 LNHDA, CDR2 SQIVND (reference sequence). Trimming stripped 4 bases from V and 1 base from J, with 13 bases between. The CDR3 here is CASSNPGRGNYGYTF. In DNA, the CDR3 is TGTGCCAGTAGTAACCCCGGGAGGGGTAACTATGGCTACACCTTC.

V and J are TRBV6-5 and TRBJ1-2; 9 nucleotides agree with TRBD1. CDR1 and CDR2 from the germline V gene are MNHEY and SVGAGI. The length of the CDR3 is 14 residues. V lost 1 base to trimming and J lost 7 bases; unmatched junction nucleotides: 4. Written as DNA, the CDR3 is TGTGCCAGCAGTTACTTGGACAGGGGACGTGGCTACACCTTC. Its protein is CASSYLDRGRGYTF.

The chain is built from TRBV5-1 and TRBJ1-2, with a tentative D call TRBD1 (6 bases). Germline V gives CDR1 SGHRS, CDR2 YFSETQ. This CDR3 contains 15 residues. Trimming took 0 bases from V and 7 from J, leaving 16 bases between them. In DNA form, the CDR3 reads TGCGCCAGCAGCTTGGGAACAGGGCCGGCTGGTGGCTACACCTTC. It codes for CASSLGTGPAGGYTF. Supplemented by reference TRBV5-1 and TRBJ1-2, the full variable domain reads KAGVTQTPRYLIKTRGQQVTLSCSPISGHRSVSWYQQTPGQGLQFLFEYFSETQRNKGNFPGRFSGRQFSNSRSEMNVSTLELGDSALYLCASSLGTGPAGGYTFGSGTRLTVV.

The chain joins TRBV5-4 to TRBJ2-5; 15 nucleotides agree with TRBD2. This CDR3 contains 15 residues. Germline loops: CDR1 SGHNT, CDR2 YYREEE (reference sequence). Trimming removed 4 bases from V and 6 bases from J; junction bases left unmatched: 4. This CDR3 reads CASSLGTSGGKTQYF. CDR3 nucleotides: TGTGCCAGCAGCCTGGGGACTAGCGGGGGGAAGACCCAGTACTTC.

This rearrangement joins TRBV2 to TRBJ2-1; 9 bases map to TRBD1. CDR1 is SNHLY, CDR2 FYNNEI, per germline. This CDR3 has 14 residues. The junction had 7 bases not matched to a gene; V was cut back by 7 bases and J by 6 bases. CDR3 DNA: TGTGCCAGCATCTGGGACAGGGAAGGCAATGAGCAGTTCTTC. It codes for CASIWDREGNEQFF.

Regarding this clone: A junction end diverges from the germline sequence, so it may reflect a read error. The rearrangement links TRBV6-6 to TRBJ1-6, with no clear D. The CDR3 runs to 14 residues. Germline CDR1 MNHNY, CDR2 SVGAGI (reference sequence). The CDR3 bases are TGTGCCAGCAGTTACTTTCGGGGTAATTCACTCCTCCACTTT. Translated: CASSYFRGNSLLHF.

The chain recombines TRBV11-3 with TRBJ1-2, with D possibly being TRBD1 (5 bases). Trimming left V 1 base short and J 4 bases short, with 7 bases between. The CDR3 consists of 13 residues. Germline loops: CDR1 SGHNT, CDR2 YENEEA. The CDR3 coding sequence is TGTGCCAGCAGCTTAGTCCAGGGCTATGGCTACACCTTC. Residues: CASSLVQGYGYTF.

V and J are TRBV4-1 and TRBJ1-4; no reliable D call. Germline CDR1 reads MGHRA; CDR2 reads YSYEKL. Trimming shortened V by 0 bases and J by 5 bases, and 16 bases separated the two germline ends. The length of the CDR3 is 17 residues. DNA of the CDR3: TGCGCCAGCAGCCAAGATCTGGCGGGGAATCGGAATGAAAAACTGTTTTTT. Translation: CASSQDLAGNRNEKLFF.

J is TRBJ1-1 and V is TRBV6-4, with 11 bases that match TRBD1. The ends lost 0 bases at V and 2 bases at J; junction bases unmatched: 11. The CDR3 length is 19 residues. CDR1 and CDR2 from the germline V gene are MRHNA and SNTAGT. The CDR3, as DNA: TGTGCCAGCAGTGACTCGATCGCCCCGGACAGGGGGCGAAACACTGAAGCTTTCTTT. Its translation: CASSDSIAPDRGRNTEAFF.

This clone has just one count. This chain links TRBV14 with TRBJ2-3; 11 bases line up with TRBD1. V lost 4 bases and J lost 4; bases outside the gene matches: 7. The CDR3 has 16 residues. Germline V CDR1 and CDR2: SGHDN, FVKESK. The CDR3 DNA reads TGTGCCAGCAGCCGCAGGACAGGGGGCCGGGCAGATACGCAGTATTTT. This sequence encodes CASSRRTGGRADTQYF.

The genes are TRBV5-4 and TRBJ1-1; no clear D gene. CDR3 length equals 13 residues. Germline V gene data show CDR1 as SGHNT and CDR2 as YYREEE (reference sequence). Trimming took 4 bases from V and 0 from J, leaving 7 bases between them. The CDR3 here is CASSEQLNTEAFF. As DNA, the CDR3 is TGTGCCAGCAGCGAACAATTGAACACTGAAGCTTTCTTT.

The gene calls are TRBV5-4 and TRBJ1-1; 7 bases are shared with TRBD1. Germline CDR1 SGHNT, CDR2 YYREEE (reference sequence). V dropped 2 bases and J dropped 5; count of bases not matched to a gene: 6. This CDR3 comprises 14 residues. For the CDR3, the DNA is TGTGCCAGCAGCTTTGCAGGGGGTCGAACTGAAGCTTTCTTT. Protein: CASSFAGGRTEAFF.